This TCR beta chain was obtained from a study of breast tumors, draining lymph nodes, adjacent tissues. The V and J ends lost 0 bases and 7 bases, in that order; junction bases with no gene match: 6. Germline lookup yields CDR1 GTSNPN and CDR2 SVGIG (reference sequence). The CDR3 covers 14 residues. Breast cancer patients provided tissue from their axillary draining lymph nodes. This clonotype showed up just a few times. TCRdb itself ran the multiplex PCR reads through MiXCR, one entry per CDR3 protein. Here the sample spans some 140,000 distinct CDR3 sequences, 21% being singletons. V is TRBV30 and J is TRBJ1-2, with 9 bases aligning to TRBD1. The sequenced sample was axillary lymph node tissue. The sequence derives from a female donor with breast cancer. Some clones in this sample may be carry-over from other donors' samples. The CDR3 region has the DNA TGTGCCTGGAGTGTACGATACAGGGGGCTTGGCTACACCTTC. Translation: CAWSVRYRGLGYTF.